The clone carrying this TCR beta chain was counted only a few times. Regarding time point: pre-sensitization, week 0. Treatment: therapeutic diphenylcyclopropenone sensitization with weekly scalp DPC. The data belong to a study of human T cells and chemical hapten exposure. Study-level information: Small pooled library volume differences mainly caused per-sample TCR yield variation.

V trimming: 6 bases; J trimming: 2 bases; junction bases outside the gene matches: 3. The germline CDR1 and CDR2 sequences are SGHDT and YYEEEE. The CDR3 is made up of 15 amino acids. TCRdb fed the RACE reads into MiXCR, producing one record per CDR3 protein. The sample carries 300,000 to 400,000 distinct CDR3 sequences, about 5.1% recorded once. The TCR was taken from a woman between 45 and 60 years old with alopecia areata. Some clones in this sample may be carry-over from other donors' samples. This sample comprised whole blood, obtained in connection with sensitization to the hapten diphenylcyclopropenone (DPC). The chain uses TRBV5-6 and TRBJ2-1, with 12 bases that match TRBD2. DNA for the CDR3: TGTGCCAGCACGCTAGCGGGAGGGACCTACAATGAGCAGTTCTTC. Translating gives CASTLAGGTYNEQFF.